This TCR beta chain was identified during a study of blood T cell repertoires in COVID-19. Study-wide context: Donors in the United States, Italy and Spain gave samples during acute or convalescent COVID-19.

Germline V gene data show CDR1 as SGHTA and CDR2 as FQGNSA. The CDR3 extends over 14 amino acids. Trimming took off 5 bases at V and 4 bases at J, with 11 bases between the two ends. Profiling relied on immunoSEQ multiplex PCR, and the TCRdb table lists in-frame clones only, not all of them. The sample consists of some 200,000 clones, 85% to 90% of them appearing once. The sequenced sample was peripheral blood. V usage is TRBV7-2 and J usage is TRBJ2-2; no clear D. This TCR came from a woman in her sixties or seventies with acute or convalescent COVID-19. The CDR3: CASSPSLSTGELFF. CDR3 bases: TGTGCCAGCAGCCCTAGTCTTAGCACCGGGGAGCTGTTTTTT. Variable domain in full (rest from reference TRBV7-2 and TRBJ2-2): GAGVSQSPSNKVTEKGKDVELRCDPISGHTALYWYRQSLGQGLEFLIYFQGNSAPDKSGLPSDRFSAERTGGSVSTLTIQRTQQEDSAVYLCASSPSLSTGELFFGEGSRLTVL.